This TCR beta chain was sequenced in a study of low-dose radiotherapy and immunotherapy resistance in tumors. This clonotype was counted at least ten times. Time point denoted: after trial treatment. Treatment denoted: LDRT plus nivolumab, ipilimumab, low-dose cyclophosphamide and aspirin (RACIN trial). The CDR3 consists of 15 residues. Germline loops: CDR1 KGHSH, CDR2 LQKENI. The V end was cut by 5 bases, the J end by 0 bases, with 11 bases between. Gene-specific TRAV and TRBV primers were used for first-strand cDNA, covering alpha and beta chains. A constant-region primer paired with the V-primer adapter amplified TCRs over about 20 PCR cycles. Through in vitro transcription, the mRNA that had been isolated was amplified. TCRdb reanalysed the reads using MiXCR and keeps one entry per CDR3 protein. The table records some 57,000 distinct CDR3 sequences, about 23% of them present only once.

The sequencing used PBMCs, collected after low-dose radiotherapy plus immunotherapy. V and J are TRBV18 and TRBJ2-1, with a tentative D call TRBD1 (6 bases). The clonotype originates from a male donor with prostate cancer. CDR3 in DNA: TGTGCCAGCTCATCCGAACAGGGCTCCTACAATGAGCAGTTCTTC. Its protein product is CASSSEQGSYNEQFF.